The T cell receptor beta chain described here comes from a study of T cells in Graves' hyperthyroidism and ophthalmopathy. Study-level information: Peripheral blood collection took place at initial diagnosis, before any treatment. Study-wide results and caveats: A model built on 13 V-J features separated ophthalmopathy from stable hyperthyroidism.

Template material for amplifying TCR beta CDR3 regions consisted of RNA transcripts. During a first-round RT-PCR of the TCR CDR3, the HTBI primer set was used. TCRdb used MiXCR to reprocess the multiplex PCR reads, holding one entry per CDR3 protein. Seen here are more than 300,000 distinct CDR3 sequences, approximately 15% observed once, and the top ten hold 9.5% to 11%. This clonotype has a count of ten or more. Antigen unknown. The study based diagnoses on clinical symptoms, serum thyroxine and TRAb, thyroid ultrasound and orbital computed tomography. Fresh 10 ml peripheral blood yielded PBMCs. Per the germline V gene, CDR1 is SGHAT and CDR2 is FQNNGV. The CDR3 has 15 amino acids. Trimming took off 7 bases at V and 5 bases at J, with 21 bases between the two ends.

This sequence was found in a woman aged 55-70 years with Graves' hyperthyroidism. The sequencing input was blood. This sequence joins TRBV11-2 and TRBJ2-7; tentative D call: TRBD1 (7 bases). In nucleotides, the CDR3 is TGTGCCAGCACCCGATCGCGGGACAGCCACCACGAGCAGTACTTC. Its translation: CASTRSRDSHHEQYF.